Shown below are 11 T cell receptor beta chains from a single sample sequenced in a study of blood T cell repertoires in COVID-19. Produced via immunoSEQ multiplex PCR; TCRdb's table is partial and in-frame only. The repertoire holds some 220,000 clones, roughly 80% seen once, with over 7% in the top ten. The sample was peripheral blood. All receptors come from a woman in her sixties or seventies with acute or convalescent COVID-19.

The gene calls are TRBV5-1 and TRBJ1-1; 7 bases agree with TRBD1. Germline values: CDR1 SGHRS, CDR2 YFSETQ. The CDR3 runs to 15 residues. V dropped 3 bases and J dropped 1; count of bases not matched to a gene: 6. The DNA for the CDR3 is TGCGCCAGCAGCTGGGGAGACAGGGAGAACACTGAAGCTTTCTTT. Protein product: CASSWGDRENTEAFF.

The rearrangement links TRBV24-1 to TRBJ2-5, with 7 bases lining up with TRBD2. This CDR3 spans 16 amino acids. The germline V gene encodes CDR1 KGHDR and CDR2 SFDVKD. V lost 6 bases, J lost 0 bases, and 9 bases stayed unmatched. The CDR3 protein is CATSFGGGVNQETQYF. The CDR3 DNA follows: TGTGCCACCAGTTTCGGGGGAGGGGTGAACCAAGAGACCCAGTACTTC.

This clone was seen once. The V call is TRBV10-3, the J call TRBJ2-3; 9 bases fit TRBD2. The CDR3 has 16 amino acids. The V and J ends lost 5 bases and 5 bases, in that order; junction bases with no gene match: 11. The germline gives CDR1 ENHRY, CDR2 SYGVKD. The DNA of the CDR3 is TGTGCCATCAGTCCCCTACTAGCGGGTAATAAAGATACGCAGTATTTT. It encodes CAISPLLAGNKDTQYF.

This sequence joins TRBV5-1 and TRBJ2-3, with TRBD2 as a possible D gene (5 bases). The V end lost 0 bases, the J end lost 5 bases, and 7 bases lay between the germline ends. Per the germline V gene, CDR1 is SGHRS and CDR2 is YFSETQ. This CDR3 comprises 13 residues. The CDR3 protein is CASSLDRGDTQYF. The DNA of the CDR3 is TGCGCCAGCAGCTTGGACCGGGGAGATACGCAGTATTTT.

This clone was found a few times. The chain joins TRBV6-5 to TRBJ2-1; tentatively, D is TRBD1 (5 bases). V dropped 7 bases and J dropped 0 bases, with 13 bases sitting between them. The CDR3 spans 15 residues. Germline CDR1 and CDR2: MNHEY and SVGAGI. DNA of the CDR3: TGTGCCAGCATGTTAGGACATAACTCCTACAATGAGCAGTTCTTC. Translating gives CASMLGHNSYNEQFF.

The V call is TRBV5-4, the J call TRBJ1-6, with D tentatively TRBD1 (6 bases). This CDR3 region has 15 residues. Trimming left V 0 bases short and J 6 bases short, with 10 bases between. CDR1 and CDR2 (germline): SGHNT, YYREEE (reference sequence). The CDR3 spells CASSLAGQTNSPLHF. The DNA of the CDR3 is TGTGCCAGCAGCTTGGCGGGACAAACTAATTCACCCCTCCACTTT.

The genes are TRBV25-1 and TRBJ2-1; tentatively, D is TRBD2 (5 bases). Germline V gives CDR1 MGHDK, CDR2 SYGVNS. V lost 3 bases and J 0 bases, leaving 9 bases between the germline ends. The CDR3 covers 15 residues. The CDR3 DNA reads TGTGCCAGCAGTGACGCAGGACTCTCCTACAATGAGCAGTTCTTC. This encodes CASSDAGLSYNEQFF.

The J gene is TRBJ2-5, the V gene TRBV29-1, with 9 nucleotides matching TRBD2. The V gene end was trimmed by 5 bases and the J gene end by 5 bases; junction bases not matched to a gene: 9. The germline gives CDR1 SQVTM, CDR2 ANQGSEA. The CDR3 runs 14 residues. CDR3 protein: CSVYGGGARETQYF. CDR3 nucleotide sequence: TGCAGCGTTTATGGCGGGGGGGCCAGGGAGACCCAGTACTTC.

The chain links TRBV6-5 to TRBJ2-2; 9 positions match TRBD2. The CDR3 totals 16 residues. Germline assignment: CDR1 MNHEY and CDR2 SVGAGI. Losses at the gene ends were 0 bases for V and 4 bases for J; bases not matched to a gene: 3. The CDR3, as DNA: TGTGCCAGCAGTTACTCGAAAGCGGGGGGCACCGGGGAGCTGTTTTTT. Protein: CASSYSKAGGTGELFF.

The chain recombines TRBV11-2 with TRBJ2-2, with TRBD1 matching over 10 bases. V lost 5 bases and J lost 2; bases outside the gene matches: 5. The CDR3 has 16 amino acids. Germline V gene lookup returns CDR1 SGHAT and CDR2 FQNNGV. The CDR3 bases are TGTGCCAGCAGCGCGTGGGACAGGGGAAACACCGGGGAGCTGTTTTTT. Its protein product is CASSAWDRGNTGELFF. Full variable domain (remainder filled in from reference TRBV11-2 and TRBJ2-2): EAGVAQSPRYKIIEKRQSVAFWCNPISGHATLYWYQQILGQGPKLLIQFQNNGVVDDSQLPKDRFSAERLKGVDSTLKIQPAKLEDSAVYLCASSAWDRGNTGELFFGEGSRLTVL.

This chain joins TRBV6-5 and TRBJ2-5; D not certain. The CDR3 has 14 amino acids. Germline CDR1 reads MNHEY; CDR2 reads SVGAGI. V dropped 2 bases and J dropped 5 bases, with 12 bases sitting between them. CDR3 nucleotides: TGTGCCAGCAGTTACCTCCGTAATTCGGAGACCCAGTACTTC. Residues: CASSYLRNSETQYF.